These 9 T cell receptor beta chains came from one sample sequenced in a study of blood T cell repertoires in COVID-19. Method: immunoSEQ multiplex PCR; TCRdb's copy keeps in-frame clones and lacks some. This table holds roughly 150,000 clones, 70% to 85% found once. The source material was PBMCs or T cells enriched from blood (not recorded which). The receptors were gathered from a woman younger than 35 who had been exposed to COVID-19.

The chain uses TRBV10-3 and TRBJ2-5, with 15 positions matching TRBD2. The CDR3 sequence is 15 residues long. Trimming took 3 bases from V and 5 from J; bases not matched to a gene: 1. Germline V CDR1 and CDR2: ENHRY, SYGVKD. CDR3 region: CAISDGTSGRETQYF. In nucleotides, the CDR3 is TGTGCCATCAGTGACGGGACTAGCGGGAGGGAGACCCAGTACTTC.

The chain is built from TRBV12-3 or TRBV12-4 and TRBJ1-1; D uncertain. Trimming stripped 5 bases from V and 0 bases from J, with 7 bases between. The CDR3 covers 13 residues. The CDR3 loop is CASSTSLNTEAFF. Here the CDR3 DNA reads TGTGCCAGCAGTACGAGCTTGAACACTGAAGCTTTCTTT.

V usage is TRBV7-9 and J usage is TRBJ1-2; the match to TRBD1 covers 7 bases. V lost 3 bases, J lost 6 bases, and 7 bases stayed unmatched. CDR3 length: 14 amino acids. Germline loops: CDR1 SEHNR, CDR2 FQNEAQ (reference sequence). The CDR3, as DNA: TGTGCCAGCAGCTTCGAAGGGACAGCGAATGGCTACACCTTC. It yields the protein CASSFEGTANGYTF. The full variable domain, with the rest looked up from reference TRBV7-9 and TRBJ1-2, is DTGVSQNPRHKITKRGQNVTFRCDPISEHNRLYWYRQTLGQGPEFLTYFQNEAQLEKSRLLSDRFSAERPKGSFSTLEIQRTEQGDSAMYLCASSFEGTANGYTFGSGTRLTVV.

The chain carries TRBV5-1 and TRBJ1-5, with D maybe TRBD1 (6 bases). Germline CDR1 is SGHRS and CDR2 is YFSETQ. The CDR3 is 13 amino acids. V dropped 5 bases and J dropped 5 bases, with 11 bases sitting between them. The CDR3 loop is CASRSSGDQPQHF. The CDR3 nucleotides are TGCGCCAGCAGGTCGTCAGGGGATCAGCCCCAGCATTTT.

CDR3 sequence reads: CASSQRGGLAGGGSEQFF. The CDR3 coding sequence is TGTGCCAGCAGCCAACGGGGAGGACTAGCGGGAGGCGGGAGTGAGCAGTTCTTC. The genes are TRBV11-2 and TRBJ2-1; 14 bases are a match to TRBD2. Germline assignment: CDR1 SGHAT and CDR2 FQNNGV. CDR3 length equals 18 residues. J was trimmed by 9 bases and V by 5 bases; bases with no gene match: 15.

The rearrangement joins TRBV18 to TRBJ1-1; D is possibly TRBD1 (6 bases). CDR3 length equals 18 residues. The V end was cut by 0 bases, the J end by 0 bases, with 17 bases between. Germline-derived CDR1 and CDR2 are KGHSH and LQKENI. The CDR3 loop reads CASSPPGQRHTMNTEAFF. The CDR3 DNA sequence: TGTGCCAGCTCACCACCAGGACAGAGGCATACTATGAACACTGAAGCTTTCTTT. Combining the CDR3 with reference TRBV18 and TRBJ1-1 gives the whole variable domain NAGVMQNPRHLVRRRGQEARLRCSPMKGHSHVYWYRQLPEEGLKFMVYLQKENIIDESGMPKERFSAEFPKEGPSILRIQQVVRGDSAAYFCASSPPGQRHTMNTEAFFGQGTRLTVV.

The chain combines TRBV4-2 with TRBJ2-1; TRBD2 aligns across 10 bases. J gave up 3 bases and V 4 bases, and 3 bases lay outside the gene matches. Germline CDR1 is LGHNA and CDR2 is YNFKEQ. This CDR3 contains 15 residues. The CDR3 sequence is CASSLGTSDYNEQFF. CDR3 DNA: TGTGCCAGCAGCCTCGGGACTAGCGACTACAATGAGCAGTTCTTC.

The CDR3 nucleotides read TGCGCCAGCAGCCTCTCCGGTCCTAGCACAGATACGCAGTATTTT. Translated, it gives CASSLSGPSTDTQYF. The rearrangement uses TRBV5-1 and TRBJ2-3; D is unclear. Germline loops: CDR1 SGHRS, CDR2 YFSETQ. The CDR3 runs 15 residues. V was shortened by 4 bases and J by 0 bases, with 12 bases between the two germline ends.

CDR3 residues: CASTLTGNQPQHF. CDR3 DNA: TGTGCCAGCACTCTCACAGGGAATCAGCCCCAGCATTTT. The chain couples TRBV12-3 or TRBV12-4 to TRBJ1-5, with a possible D match to TRBD1 (6 bases). The ends were cut back, 7 bases at V and 4 bases at J, with 11 bases in the middle. This CDR3 region has 13 residues.